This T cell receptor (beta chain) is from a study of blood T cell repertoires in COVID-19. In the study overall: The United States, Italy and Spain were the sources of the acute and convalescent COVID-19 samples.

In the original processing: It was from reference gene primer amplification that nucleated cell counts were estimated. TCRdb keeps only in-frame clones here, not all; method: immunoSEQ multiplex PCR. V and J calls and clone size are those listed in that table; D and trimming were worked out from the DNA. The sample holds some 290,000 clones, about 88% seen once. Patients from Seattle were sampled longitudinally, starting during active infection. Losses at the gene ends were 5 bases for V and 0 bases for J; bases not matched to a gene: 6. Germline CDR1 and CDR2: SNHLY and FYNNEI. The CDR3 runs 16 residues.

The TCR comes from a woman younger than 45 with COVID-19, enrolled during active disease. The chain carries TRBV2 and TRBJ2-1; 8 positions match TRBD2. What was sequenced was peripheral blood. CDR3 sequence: CASSRIAGSSYNEQFF. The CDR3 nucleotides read TGTGCCAGCAGTCGAATAGCGGGGAGCTCCTACAATGAGCAGTTCTTC. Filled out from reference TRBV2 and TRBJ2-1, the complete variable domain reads EPEVTQTPSHQVTQMGQEVILRCVPISNHLYFYWYRQILGQKVEFLVSFYNNEISEKSEIFDDQFSVERPDGSNFTLKIRSTKLEDSAMYFCASSRIAGSSYNEQFFGPGTRLTVL.